This TCR beta chain was identified in a study of cytomegalovirus exposure and HLA in healthy donors. With 60 Vbeta and 13 Jbeta primers, the PCR was carried out. Methods used by the authors: A later analysis counted around 74 million unique TCR beta chains, some 11 million shared. TCRdb's copy holds only in-frame clones and misses some; the assay was immunoSEQ multiplex PCR. V and J calls and clone size are copied from that table; D and trimming were computed from the DNA. Of some 150,000 clones listed, around 80% were seen once; the top ten hold 2.5% to 3.5%. CDR3 length: 15 residues. Germline lookup yields CDR1 SGHAT and CDR2 FQNNGV. The trim removed 2 bases at V and 4 bases at J, leaving 7 bases unmatched.

The material sequenced was PBMCs. The chain is built from TRBV11-2 and TRBJ2-5; TRBD2 matches at 7 bases. The TCR comes from a woman under 40 in good health and CMV-seronegative. The CDR3 DNA is TGTGCCAGCAGCTTACACGCGGGAGAGGGAGAGACCCAGTACTTC. It is translated as CASSLHAGEGETQYF.